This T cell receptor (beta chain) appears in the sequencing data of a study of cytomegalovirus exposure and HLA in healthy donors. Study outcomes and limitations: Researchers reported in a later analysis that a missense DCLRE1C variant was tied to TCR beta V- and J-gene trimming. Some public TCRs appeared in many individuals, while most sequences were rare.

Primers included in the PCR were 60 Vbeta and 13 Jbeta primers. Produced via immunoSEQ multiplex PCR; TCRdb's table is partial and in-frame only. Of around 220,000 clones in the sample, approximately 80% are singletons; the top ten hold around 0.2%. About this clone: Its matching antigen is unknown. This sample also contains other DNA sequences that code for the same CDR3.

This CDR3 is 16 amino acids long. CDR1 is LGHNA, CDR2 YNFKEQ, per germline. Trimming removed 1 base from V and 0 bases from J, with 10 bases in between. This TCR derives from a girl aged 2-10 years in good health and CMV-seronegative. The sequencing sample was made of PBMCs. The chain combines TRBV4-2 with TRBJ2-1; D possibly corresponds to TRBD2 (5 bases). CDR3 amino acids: CASSQAERSSYNEQFF. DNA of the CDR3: TGTGCCAGCAGCCAAGCTGAGCGGAGCTCCTACAATGAGCAGTTCTTC.